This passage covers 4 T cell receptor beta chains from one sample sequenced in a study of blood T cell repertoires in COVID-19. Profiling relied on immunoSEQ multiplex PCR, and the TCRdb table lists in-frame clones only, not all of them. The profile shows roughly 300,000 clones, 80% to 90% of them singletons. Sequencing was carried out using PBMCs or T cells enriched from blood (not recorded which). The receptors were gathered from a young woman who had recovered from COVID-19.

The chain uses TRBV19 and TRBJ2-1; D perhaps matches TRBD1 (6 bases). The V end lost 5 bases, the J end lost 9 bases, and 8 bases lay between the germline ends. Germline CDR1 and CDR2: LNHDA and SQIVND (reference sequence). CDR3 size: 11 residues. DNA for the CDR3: TGTGCCAGTAGTCAGGGGTTTGAGCAGTTCTTC. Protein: CASSQGFEQFF.

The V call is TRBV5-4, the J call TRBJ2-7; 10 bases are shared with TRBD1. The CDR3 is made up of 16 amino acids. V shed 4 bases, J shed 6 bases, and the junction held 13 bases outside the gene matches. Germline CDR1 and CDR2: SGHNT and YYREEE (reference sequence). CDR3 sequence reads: CASSKTPGQGSGEQYF. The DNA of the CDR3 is TGTGCCAGCAGCAAAACACCGGGACAGGGGTCCGGCGAGCAGTACTTC.

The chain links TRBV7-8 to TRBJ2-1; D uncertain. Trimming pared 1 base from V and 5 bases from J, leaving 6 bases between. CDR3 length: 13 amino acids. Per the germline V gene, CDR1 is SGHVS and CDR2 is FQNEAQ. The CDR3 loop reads CASSLDGDNEQFF. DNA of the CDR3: TGTGCCAGCAGCTTAGACGGAGACAATGAGCAGTTCTTC.

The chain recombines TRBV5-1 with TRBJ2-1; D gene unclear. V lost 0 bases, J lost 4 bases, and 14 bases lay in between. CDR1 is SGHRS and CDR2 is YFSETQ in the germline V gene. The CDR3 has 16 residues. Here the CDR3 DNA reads TGCGCCAGCAGCTTGGGGGCCCCAATAAAATACAATGAGCAGTTCTTC. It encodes CASSLGAPIKYNEQFF. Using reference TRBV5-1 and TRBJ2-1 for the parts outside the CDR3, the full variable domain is KAGVTQTPRYLIKTRGQQVTLSCSPISGHRSVSWYQQTPGQGLQFLFEYFSETQRNKGNFPGRFSGRQFSNSRSEMNVSTLELGDSALYLCASSLGAPIKYNEQFFGPGTRLTVL.